The present T cell receptor beta chain was sequenced within a study of T cells after yellow fever vaccination (dated by TCRdb to about 2019). Concerning the study at large: Libraries from fractions with low cell numbers were prepared with the SMART-Seq v4 Ultra Low Input RNA kit. To follow T-cell clones before and after primary and booster YFV17D yellow fever vaccination, bulk TCR alpha and beta repertoires were sequenced over time. The cohort comprised two healthy male donors, one aged 18 to 30 and one aged 30 to 40 years. Blood was drawn at multiple timepoints before and after primary and secondary immunization, with bulk PBMC replicates and cell subsets isolated.

General findings and caveats noted by the study authors: A small fraction of clonotypes appeared in both the CD4 and CD8 compartments, likely as a result of convergent recombination. After the booster, most clones that had expanded after primary vaccination were detected again (approximately 97% of CD4 and more than 80% of CD8), suggesting broad maintenance of memory. Because only a couple of donors were included in the study, the extent to which the findings can be generalized is limited. Compared with the primary T-cell response, the secondary T-cell response was weaker but faster, peaking on day 5 rather than day 15. FACS-sorted repertoires could contain abundant contaminating clonotypes from the bulk population, so computational filtering was required.

About this clonotype itself: Its recognized antigen is unknown. Qualities for individual bases were not recorded, and no much larger clone is one base off.

Trimming removed 3 bases from V and 6 bases from J; the gene matches leave 8 bases unexplained. Including the terminal cysteine and phenylalanine, the CDR3 comprises 16 residues. Just CDR3 DNA is preserved here, 48 bases in frame from base 1. Looking up the germline V gene yields CDR1 SGDLS and CDR2 YYNGEE. TCR cDNA was made using 5'RACE template switching, a step that added a universal primer site and unique molecular identifiers. Priming for cDNA synthesis came from both the TCR alpha and TCR beta constant segments. Two PCR steps were used to amplify libraries, with sample barcodes and sequencing adapters being added in the second step. Sequencing of libraries was performed on Illumina HiSeq 2500 (2x100 bp) or NovaSeq (2x150 bp). As for the original processing: MIGEC handled demultiplexing of reads and collapsing into UMI consensus sequences, while MiXCR performed V(D)J alignment. Using edgeR on replicate PBMC samples, clonotypes were called vaccine-responding if FDR was below 0.01 and the log2 fold change was above 5 up to day 15. Bulk clonotypes were assigned CD4 or CD8 identity according to which sequenced CD4 or CD8 repertoire held them at higher abundance. TCRdb reworked the public reads: Q25 trimming with fastp, MiXCR clone assembly, productive beta chains retained. Identical CDR3 protein sequences are pooled into one entry, listed with their most common genes and DNA. These V and J calls originate from TCRdb's pipeline instead of the authors' own analysis. A total of approximately 350,000 distinct CDR3 sequences appear in this sample, 11% of them only once. Less than 20% of the sample is held by the ten biggest clonotypes.

This sample's treatment or condition label indicates: live attenuated yellow fever vaccine strain. At each blood-draw timepoint, two biological replicates of bulk PBMCs were collected. PBMCs were isolated from peripheral blood using a standard Ficoll-Paque protocol. TriZol was used to extract RNA from bulk PBMCs, CD4 and CD8 fractions, and dextramer-positive and dextramer-negative fractions. The TCR originated in a man aged 18 to 29 who received the YFV17D yellow fever vaccine. Here the sequenced sample was PBMCs, taken on the day of the first yellow fever vaccination. The chain employs TRBV9 and TRBJ2-2, and TRBD1 matches 10 of the central bases. In nucleotide form, the sequence is TGTGCCAGCAGCGCCCGACAGGGGGCCATACCCGGGGAGCTGTTTTTT. This sequence encodes CASSARQGAIPGELFF.